These 30 T cell receptor beta chains were sequenced from one sample in a study of T cell responses to AZD1222 COVID-19 vaccine. Produced via immunoSEQ multiplex PCR; TCRdb's table is partial and in-frame only. Found here are some 150,000 clones, over 80% of them singletons; the top ten hold about 9.8%. This specimen consisted of peripheral blood, obtained 28 days after the second AZD1222 dose. These receptors originate from an adult who received the AZD1222 COVID-19 vaccine.

The chain links TRBV9 to TRBJ1-1; D not certain. Looked up from germline, CDR1 is SGDLS and CDR2 is YYNGEE. The CDR3 consists of 15 residues. The V end was cut by 0 bases, the J end by 2 bases, with 11 bases between. DNA of the CDR3: TGTGCCAGCAGCGTAGTCACTTCATTCAACACTGAAGCTTTCTTT. Translation gives CASSVVTSFNTEAFF. Drawing the rest from reference TRBV9 and TRBJ1-1, the complete variable domain is DSGVTQTPKHLITATGQRVTLRCSPRSGDLSVYWYQQSLDQGLQFLIQYYNGEERAKGNILERFSAQQFPDLHSELNLSSLELGDSALYFCASSVVTSFNTEAFFGQGTRLTVV.

This rearrangement joins TRBV24-1 to TRBJ2-7; TRBD2 agrees at 11 bases. From germline, CDR1 is KGHDR and CDR2 SFDVKD. The CDR3 extends over 16 amino acids. V dropped 2 bases and J dropped 2; count of bases not matched to a gene: 4. In DNA, the CDR3 is TGTGCCACCAGTGATTCCGGTAGCGGGAGGGCCTACGAGCAGTACTTC. This encodes CATSDSGSGRAYEQYF.

The chain recombines TRBV28 with TRBJ2-7; 8 bases line up with TRBD2. There are 15 residues in the CDR3. The germline CDR1 and CDR2 sequences are MDHEN and SYDVKM. J lost 3 bases, V lost 6 bases, and 10 bases had no gene match. The CDR3 bases are TGTGCCAGCAGCGGGGGGGCCAGCGGGAGCTACGAGCAGTACTTC. The encoded protein is CASSGGASGSYEQYF. Variable domain in full (rest from reference TRBV28 and TRBJ2-7): DVKVTQSSRYLVKRTGEKVFLECVQDMDHENMFWYRQDPGLGLRLIYFSYDVKMKEKGDIPEGYSVSREKKERFSLILESASTNQTSMYLCASSGGASGSYEQYFGPGTRLTVT.

DNA for the CDR3: TGTGCCAGCAGTGAAGGGATGAAATTAAGACAGGGCCCCCAAGAGACCCAGTACTTC. Translating gives CASSEGMKLRQGPQETQYF. The rearrangement uses TRBV6-1 and TRBJ2-5; 7 nucleotides match TRBD1. This CDR3 region has 19 residues. Germline V CDR1 and CDR2: MNHNS, SASEGT. After removal of 1 base from V and 1 base from J, the junction contained 15 bases not matched to a gene.

V gene TRBV28 combines with J gene TRBJ1-6, with D maybe TRBD1 (6 bases). V lost 5 bases and J lost 2, with 16 bases in between. Germline-derived CDR1 and CDR2 are MDHEN and SYDVKM. The CDR3 sequence is 17 residues long. The CDR3 loop reads CASSPRGGGTYNSPLHF. DNA of the CDR3: TGTGCCAGCAGTCCCCGGGGAGGGGGAACCTATAATTCACCCCTCCACTTT.

The chain combines TRBV30 with TRBJ2-1; TRBD2 matches at 8 bases. The length of the CDR3 is 15 residues. J was trimmed by 9 bases and V by 0 bases; bases with no gene match: 10. CDR1 GTSNPN and CDR2 SVGIG come from the germline V gene (reference sequence). The CDR3 DNA reads TGTGCCTGGAGTGTGGCCAGCGGGAGCCGAACTGAGCAGTTCTTC. Translated, it gives CAWSVASGSRTEQFF.

The gene calls are TRBV7-9 and TRBJ1-1; no clear D. The CDR3 contains 14 residues. Germline CDR1 is SEHNR and CDR2 is FQNEAQ (reference sequence). Between the trimmed V and J ends, which lost 2 bases and 0 bases, there was a span of 7 bases. CDR3 sequence: CASSLRDVNTEAFF. CDR3 DNA sequence: TGTGCCAGCAGCTTACGGGATGTGAACACTGAAGCTTTCTTT.

In its sample, this clone was seen a few times. The gene calls are TRBV7-2 and TRBJ2-3; 8 bases are a match to TRBD2. The CDR3 consists of 15 residues. Trimming took 2 bases from V and 4 from J; bases not matched to a gene: 5. The germline V gene has CDR1 SGHTA and CDR2 FQGNSA. CDR3 DNA: TGTGCCAGCAGCTTATACGGGGGGGATTCAGATACGCAGTATTTT. Protein sequence: CASSLYGGDSDTQYF.

V is TRBV19 and J is TRBJ2-5, with 9 bases aligning to TRBD1. J gave up 5 bases and V 4 bases, and 11 bases lay outside the gene matches. The CDR3 extends over 16 amino acids. Germline CDR1 reads LNHDA; CDR2 reads SQIVND (reference sequence). The chain's CDR3 is CASSSRGTGLLETQYF. CDR3 bases: TGTGCCAGTAGTAGCCGGGGGACAGGGTTGTTGGAGACCCAGTACTTC.

The V call is TRBV28, the J call TRBJ2-1, with D perhaps matching TRBD2 (6 bases). Trimming cost V 4 bases and J 13 bases, with 14 bases left between them. Looked up from germline, CDR1 is MDHEN and CDR2 is SYDVKM. This CDR3 is built from 12 residues. The CDR3 sequence: CASSSLRREQFF. The CDR3 coding sequence is TGTGCCAGCAGTTCATTACGGAGGGAACAGTTCTTC.

The chain recombines TRBV9 with TRBJ2-1, with D maybe TRBD2 (7 bases). From germline, CDR1 is SGDLS and CDR2 YYNGEE. V lost 3 bases, J lost 0 bases, and 10 bases lay in between. There are 15 residues in the CDR3. CDR3 sequence: CASSARGGSYNEQFF. CDR3 in DNA: TGTGCCAGCAGCGCGAGGGGGGGCTCCTACAATGAGCAGTTCTTC.

This clone was seen a single time. The V and J genes are TRBV27 and TRBJ1-1; TRBD1 agrees at 9 bases. The CDR3 consists of 15 residues. V lost 10 bases, J lost 1 base, and 10 bases stayed unmatched. CDR1 and CDR2 (germline): MNHEY, SMNVEV (reference sequence). CDR3 residues: CAKGPQGAGNTEAFF. The CDR3 nucleotides read TGTGCCAAGGGCCCACAGGGGGCTGGGAACACTGAAGCTTTCTTT.

The chain uses TRBV24-1 and TRBJ2-7, with D perhaps matching TRBD1 (6 bases). This CDR3 has 15 residues. Trimming removed 3 bases at V and 1 base at J, with 12 bases between. Germline V CDR1 and CDR2: KGHDR, SFDVKD. CDR3 loop: CATSDPGESSYEQYF. The CDR3 nucleotides read TGTGCCACCAGTGATCCAGGGGAATCGTCCTACGAGCAGTACTTC.

The gene calls are TRBV27 and TRBJ1-4; no clear D gene. Germline V gives CDR1 MNHEY, CDR2 SMNVEV (reference sequence). V dropped 5 bases and J dropped 8 bases, with 21 bases sitting between them. The CDR3 contains 16 residues. CDR3 protein: CASSPRFHSLGEKLFF. The CDR3 nucleotides read TGTGCCAGCAGTCCCCGCTTCCATAGTTTGGGAGAAAAACTGTTTTTT.

The chain is built from TRBV6-4 and TRBJ1-1; D is perhaps TRBD1 (5 bases). CDR3 length: 14 amino acids. Trimming cost V 4 bases and J 5 bases, with 14 bases left between them. The germline V gene encodes CDR1 MRHNA and CDR2 SNTAGT. This chain's CDR3 is CASSAGGRGTEAFF. DNA of the CDR3: TGTGCCAGCAGTGCTGGAGGGAGGGGAACTGAAGCTTTCTTT.

The chain is built from TRBV7-2 and TRBJ1-5, with unresolved D. The ends were cut back, 1 base at V and 10 bases at J, with 14 bases in the middle. Germline loops: CDR1 SGHTA, CDR2 FQGNSA. This CDR3 spans 14 amino acids. CDR3 nucleotides: TGTGCCAGCAGCTTAGGTCGTCAGGCCCAACCCCAGCATTTT. Its protein product is CASSLGRQAQPQHF.

Remarks on this clone: A read error may produce the germline difference seen at one junction end. The CDR3 spells CASSSDRGMGF. The DNA of the CDR3 is TGTGCCAGCAGTTCGGACAGGGGTATGGGGTTT. The rearrangement links TRBV28 to TRBJ1-6; TRBD1 matches 9 bases. The CDR3 consists of 11 residues. Germline assignment: CDR1 MDHEN and CDR2 SYDVKM.

The genes are TRBV28 and TRBJ1-2; TRBD1 aligns across 9 bases. Unmatched junction bases numbered 1, after V lost 4 bases and J lost 7 bases. Germline V CDR1 and CDR2: MDHEN, SYDVKM. This CDR3 region has 12 residues. The CDR3 DNA is TGTGCCAGCAGTTCACAGGGGGCTGGCTACACCTTC. Its protein is CASSSQGAGYTF.

The sample holds a few counts of this clone. The chain joins TRBV28 to TRBJ1-2; D ambiguous. This CDR3 spans 12 amino acids. Trimming shortened V by 4 bases and J by 8 bases, and 11 bases separated the two germline ends. Germline CDR1 reads MDHEN; CDR2 reads SYDVKM. The CDR3: CASSWFDGGYTF. DNA of the CDR3: TGTGCCAGCAGTTGGTTTGACGGGGGCTACACCTTC.

The chain uses TRBV19 and TRBJ2-2; 10 bases match TRBD2. Per germline, CDR1 LNHDA and CDR2 SQIVND (reference sequence). V dropped 5 bases and J dropped 0; count of bases not matched to a gene: 6. The CDR3 has 17 residues. CDR3 region: CASSPLAGVSNTGELFF. As DNA, the CDR3 is TGTGCCAGTAGTCCGCTAGCGGGAGTATCGAACACCGGGGAGCTGTTTTTT.

This chain joins TRBV27 and TRBJ2-1; 8 bases match TRBD2. Germline loops: CDR1 MNHEY, CDR2 SMNVEV (reference sequence). Trimming at V came to 5 bases and at J to 3 bases, leaving 18 bases not matched to a gene. The CDR3 has 19 residues. In DNA, the CDR3 is TGTGCCAGCAGTCCGCCGGGACTAGTGGGGTTGTCTCGCTACAATGAGCAGTTCTTC. This gives the protein CASSPPGLVGLSRYNEQFF.

This clone has just a few counts. At one of its ends the junction is not consistent with the germline gene, which may arise from a read error. The chain uses TRBV7-7 and TRBJ2-2; the D gene is possibly TRBD1 (5 bases). The CDR3 runs to 17 residues. In germline, CDR1 is SSHAT, CDR2 FNYEAQ (reference sequence). CDR3 nucleotides: TGTGCTAGCAGCTTAGACGAGAGGACAAGTAACACCGGGGAGCTGTTTTTT. Translation gives CASSLDERTSNTGELFF. The full variable domain, completed using reference TRBV7-7 and TRBJ2-2, is GAGVSQSPRYKVTKRGQDVTLRCDPISSHATLYWYQQALGQGPEFLTYFNYEAQPDKSGLPSDRFSAERPEGSISTLTIQRTEQRDSAMYRCASSLDERTSNTGELFFGEGSRLTVL.

The J gene is TRBJ1-2, the V gene TRBV7-2, with TRBD1 identical over 8 bases. This CDR3 has 15 amino acids. Germline V gene sequence: CDR1 SGHTA, CDR2 FQGNSA. The V and J ends lost 0 bases and 4 bases, in that order; junction bases with no gene match: 4. The CDR3: CASSLAWTGPYGYTF. The CDR3 nucleotides read TGTGCCAGCAGCTTAGCCTGGACAGGGCCCTATGGCTACACCTTC.

This chain uses TRBV7-8 with TRBJ1-1; possible D gene TRBD1, 6 bases. V lost 6 bases, J lost 11 bases, and 16 bases lay in between. Germline CDR1 is SGHVS and CDR2 is FQNEAQ. This CDR3 spans 12 amino acids. In DNA, the CDR3 is TGTGCCAGCAGTTTCAAGGGACAATATGCTTTCTTT. Amino acids: CASSFKGQYAFF.

V gene TRBV21-1 combines with J gene TRBJ1-6; the tabulated D call, TRBD1, remains unverified against the DNA. TRBV21-1 is designated a pseudogene. The CDR3 is made up of 18 amino acids. The CDR3: CASSKVGDRGLTNSPLHF. The DNA of the CDR3 is TGTGCCAGCAGCAAAGTGGGGGACAGGGGCCTGACTAATTCACCCCTCCACTTT.

This clone was counted between two and nine times. The chain employs TRBV20-1 and TRBJ1-1; 11 positions agree with TRBD1. The CDR3 is 16 amino acids. CDR1 DFQATT and CDR2 SNEGSKA come from the germline V gene (reference sequence). Trimming at V came to 3 bases and at J to 1 base, leaving 7 bases not matched to a gene. The CDR3 here is CSASSGQGASNTEAFF. The CDR3 DNA reads TGCAGTGCTAGTAGCGGACAGGGGGCTTCGAACACTGAAGCTTTCTTT.

The rearrangement joins TRBV7-6 to TRBJ2-1; D gene unclear. The V and J ends lost 5 bases and 8 bases respectively, with 16 bases between them. CDR1 SGHVS and CDR2 FNYEAQ come from the germline V gene. The CDR3 length is 14 residues. CDR3 bases: TGTGCCAGCAGCGCCGAAGGAAGGGCCGATGAGCAGTTCTTC. This encodes CASSAEGRADEQFF. Together with reference TRBV7-6 and TRBJ2-1, the CDR3 gives the full variable domain: GAGVSQSPRYKVTKRGQDVALRCDPISGHVSLYWYRQALGQGPEFLTYFNYEAQQDKSGLPNDRFSAERPEGSISTLTIQRTEQRDSAMYRCASSAEGRADEQFFGPGTRLTVL.

This clone was observed once. V is TRBV7-3 and J is TRBJ2-2; the match to TRBD2 covers 8 bases. Germline lookup yields CDR1 SGHTA and CDR2 FQGTGA. This CDR3 region has 16 residues. V trimming: 5 bases; J trimming: 7 bases; junction bases outside the gene matches: 12. CDR3 nucleotide sequence: TGTGCCAGCAGCCTTAAACCGGGACTAGTGGGCGGGGAGCTGTTTTTT. This gives the protein CASSLKPGLVGGELFF.

The chain carries TRBV28 and TRBJ1-2, with 9 nucleotides matching TRBD1. The CDR3 sequence is 13 residues long. Germline trimming cut 6 bases from V and 7 bases from J; bases unmatched to any gene: 6. CDR1 MDHEN and CDR2 SYDVKM come from the germline V gene. The CDR3 coding sequence is TGTGCCAGCAGGACACAGGGGGCGCTTGGCTACACCTTC. It specifies CASRTQGALGYTF.

This clone was detected only once. The CDR3 bases are TGTGCCAGTAGGTCACAGGGATTGGGGGGCAATGAGCAGTTCTTC. Protein product: CASRSQGLGGNEQFF. The chain uses TRBV19 and TRBJ2-1, with D possibly being TRBD1 or TRBD2 (6 bases each). Trimming removed 6 bases at V and 6 bases at J, with 18 bases between. Germline-derived CDR1 and CDR2 are LNHDA and SQIVND (reference sequence). The CDR3 is 15 residues long.